This record concerns one TCR beta chain sequence. The antigen remains undetermined. These data belong to a study of graft-versus-host responses after intestinal transplantation. Overall study: Transplants were multivisceral, liver-intestinal, or isolated intestinal. All of the recipients had induction that used anti-thymocyte globulin, then tacrolimus and steroids for about 3 years. Whole-study results and caveats: Clonal ratios of graft-versus-host to host-versus-graft in allografts were high for patients exhibiting graft-donor T cell macrochimerism. In recipient marrow, GvH clones were found, and some appeared first in ileum or blood.

Looked up from germline, CDR1 is MNHEY and CDR2 is SVGAGI. With 0 bases removed from V and 4 bases from J, the gap between germline ends came to 1 base. The CDR3 is 13 amino acids. Produced via immunoSEQ multiplex PCR; TCRdb's table is partial and in-frame only. Altogether some 39,000 clones are present, more than 85% being singletons, with the ten largest covering about 3.6%. The receptor's source is a human patient who received an intestinal transplant, so some T cells may come from the graft donor. The chain joins TRBV6-5 to TRBJ2-6; no clear D gene. Sequenced here: PBMCs, sampled around 720 days after intestinal transplantation. The CDR3 protein is CASSYSGANVLTF. The CDR3 DNA is TGTGCCAGCAGTTACTCCGGGGCCAACGTCCTGACTTTC.